The rows below give T cell receptor beta chains drawn from one sample of a study of T-cell memory formation after mild COVID-19. From the 5' RACE reads, TCRdb called clonotypes with MiXCR, one entry per CDR3 protein. The repertoire holds about 190,000 distinct CDR3 sequences, with roughly 18% as singletons. Sequenced material: PBMCs or a T cell subset sorted from them (not recorded which). These receptor sequences come from an adult woman who had mild COVID-19 (a few samples of this study predate the infection). Cell type and time point are not known. Both conserved end residues are part of each CDR3.

j_call cdr3_length v_call cdr3_aa
TRBJ1-5 14 TRBV5-1 CASSLEGVGQPQHF
TRBJ1-1 12 TRBV11-1 CASSPANTEAFF
TRBJ1-1 13 TRBV20-1 CSASSRANTEAFF
TRBJ2-1 13 TRBV29-1 CSGGDRGPYEQFF
TRBJ1-1 13 TRBV29-1 CSVEELQGTEAFF
TRBJ2-5 15 TRBV20-1 CSARSVAGLQETQYF
TRBJ2-1 18 TRBV7-6 CASSPRHSSVALYNEQFF
TRBJ2-2 16 TRBV11-2 CASSPRDNTVTGELFF
TRBJ2-1 13 TRBV7-3 CASSLTITNEQFF
TRBJ2-7 17 TRBV5-8 CASSSPGRWDRSGEQYF
TRBJ1-1 13 TRBV12-3/TRBV12-4 CASSINGGTEAFF